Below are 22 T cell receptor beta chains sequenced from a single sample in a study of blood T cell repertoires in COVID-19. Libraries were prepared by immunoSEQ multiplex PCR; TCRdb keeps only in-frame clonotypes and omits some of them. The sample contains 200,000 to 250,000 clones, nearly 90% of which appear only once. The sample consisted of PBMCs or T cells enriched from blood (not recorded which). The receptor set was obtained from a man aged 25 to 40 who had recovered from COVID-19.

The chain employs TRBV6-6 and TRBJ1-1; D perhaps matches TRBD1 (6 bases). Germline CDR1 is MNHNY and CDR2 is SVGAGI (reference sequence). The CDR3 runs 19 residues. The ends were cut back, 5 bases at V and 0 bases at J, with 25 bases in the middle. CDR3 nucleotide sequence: TGTGCCAGCAGTCGGTTGGTGTTTCGGAGGACAGAATTGAACACTGAAGCTTTCTTT. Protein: CASSRLVFRRTELNTEAFF.

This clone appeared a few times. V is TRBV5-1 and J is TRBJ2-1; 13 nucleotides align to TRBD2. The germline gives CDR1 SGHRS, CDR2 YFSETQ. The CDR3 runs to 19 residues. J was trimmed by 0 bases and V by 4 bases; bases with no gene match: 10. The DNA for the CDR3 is TGCGCCAGCAGCCCACCCGGGACTAGCGGGGTCCTCTCCTACAATGAGCAGTTCTTC. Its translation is CASSPPGTSGVLSYNEQFF. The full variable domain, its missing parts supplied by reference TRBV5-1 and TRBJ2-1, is KAGVTQTPRYLIKTRGQQVTLSCSPISGHRSVSWYQQTPGQGLQFLFEYFSETQRNKGNFPGRFSGRQFSNSRSEMNVSTLELGDSALYLCASSPPGTSGVLSYNEQFFGPGTRLTVL.

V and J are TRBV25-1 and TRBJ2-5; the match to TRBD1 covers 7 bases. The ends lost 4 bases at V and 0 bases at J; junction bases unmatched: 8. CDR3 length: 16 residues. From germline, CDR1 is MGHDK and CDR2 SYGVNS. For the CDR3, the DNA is TGTGCCAGCAGTGCCCCCGGGACAGAGCACCAAGAGACCCAGTACTTC. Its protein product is CASSAPGTEHQETQYF.

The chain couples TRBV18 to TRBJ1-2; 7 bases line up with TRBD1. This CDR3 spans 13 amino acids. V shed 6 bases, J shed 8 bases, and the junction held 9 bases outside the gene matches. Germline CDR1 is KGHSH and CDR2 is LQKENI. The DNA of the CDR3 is TGTGCCAGCTCGTCCGACAGGGTGGAAGGCTACACCTTC. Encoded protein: CASSSDRVEGYTF.

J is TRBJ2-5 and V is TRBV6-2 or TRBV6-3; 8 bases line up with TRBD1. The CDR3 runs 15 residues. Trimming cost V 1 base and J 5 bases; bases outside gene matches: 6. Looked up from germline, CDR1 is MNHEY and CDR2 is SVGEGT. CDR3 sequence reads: CASSYLDRAHETQYF. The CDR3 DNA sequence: TGTGCCAGCAGTTACTTGGACAGGGCCCATGAGACCCAGTACTTC.

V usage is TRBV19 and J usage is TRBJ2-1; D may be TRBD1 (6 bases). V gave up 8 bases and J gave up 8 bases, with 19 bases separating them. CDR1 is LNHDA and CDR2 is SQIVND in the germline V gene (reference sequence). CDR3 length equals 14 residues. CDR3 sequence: CASRQGTRLDEQFF. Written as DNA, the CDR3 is TGTGCCAGTCGTCAGGGGACGCGCCTCGATGAGCAGTTCTTC.

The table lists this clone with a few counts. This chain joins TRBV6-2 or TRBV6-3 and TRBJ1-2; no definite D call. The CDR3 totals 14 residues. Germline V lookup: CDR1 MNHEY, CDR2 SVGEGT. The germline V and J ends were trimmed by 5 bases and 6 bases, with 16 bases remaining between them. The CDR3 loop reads CASSNAHFMHGYTF. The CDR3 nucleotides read TGTGCCAGCAGTAATGCGCACTTCATGCATGGCTACACCTTC.

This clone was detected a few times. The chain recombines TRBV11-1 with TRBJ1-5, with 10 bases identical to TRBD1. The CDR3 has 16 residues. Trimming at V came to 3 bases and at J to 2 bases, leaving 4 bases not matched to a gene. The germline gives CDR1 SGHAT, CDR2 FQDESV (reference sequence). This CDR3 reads CASSFPGQGCNQPQHF. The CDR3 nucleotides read TGTGCCAGCAGCTTTCCGGGACAGGGGTGCAATCAGCCCCAGCATTTT. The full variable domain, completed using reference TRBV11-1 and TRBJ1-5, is EAEVAQSPRYKITEKSQAVAFWCDPISGHATLYWYRQILGQGPELLVQFQDESVVDDSQLPKDRFSAERLKGVDSTLKIQPAELGDSAMYLCASSFPGQGCNQPQHFGDGTRLSIL.

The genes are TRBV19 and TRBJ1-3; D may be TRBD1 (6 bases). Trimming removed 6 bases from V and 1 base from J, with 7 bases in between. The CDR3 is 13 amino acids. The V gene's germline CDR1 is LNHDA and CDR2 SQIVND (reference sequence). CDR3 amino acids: CASSQGSGNTIYF. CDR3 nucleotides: TGTGCCAGTAGCCAGGGGTCTGGAAACACCATATATTTT.

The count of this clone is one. CDR3 coding DNA: TGTGCCAGCAGCTTCGGCGGGGGTTATAGAGATACGCAGTATTTT. As protein: CASSFGGGYRDTQYF. The genes are TRBV7-3 and TRBJ2-3; 7 bases align to TRBD2. CDR1 and CDR2 from the germline V gene are SGHTA and FQGTGA. The CDR3 runs to 15 residues. The trim removed 3 bases at V and 5 bases at J, leaving 8 bases unmatched.

In DNA form, the CDR3 reads TGTGCCAGCAGTGTGGCAAAAAGCACAGATACGCAGTATTTT. The encoded protein is CASSVAKSTDTQYF. The chain links TRBV25-1 to TRBJ2-3; D call uncertain. The CDR3 totals 14 residues. V lost 4 bases and J 0 bases, leaving 8 bases between the germline ends. Germline CDR1 is MGHDK and CDR2 is SYGVNS.

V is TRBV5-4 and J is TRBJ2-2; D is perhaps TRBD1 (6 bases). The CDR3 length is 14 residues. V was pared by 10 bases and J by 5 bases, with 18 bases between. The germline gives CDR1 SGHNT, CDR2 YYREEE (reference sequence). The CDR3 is CAFMETRGTGELFF. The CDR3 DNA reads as TGTGCCTTTATGGAAACTAGGGGGACCGGGGAGCTGTTTTTT.

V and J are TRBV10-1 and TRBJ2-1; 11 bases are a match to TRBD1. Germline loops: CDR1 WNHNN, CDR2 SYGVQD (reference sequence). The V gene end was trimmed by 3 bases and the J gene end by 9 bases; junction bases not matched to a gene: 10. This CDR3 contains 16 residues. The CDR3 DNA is TGCGCCAGCAGTGAAAGGACAGGGGGCGCACAGGGTGAGCAGTTCTTC. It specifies CASSERTGGAQGEQFF.

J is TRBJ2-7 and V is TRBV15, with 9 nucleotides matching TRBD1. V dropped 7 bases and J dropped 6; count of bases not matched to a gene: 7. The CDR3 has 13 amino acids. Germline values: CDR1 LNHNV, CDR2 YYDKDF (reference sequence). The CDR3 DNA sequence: TGTGCCACCACCCAGACAGGGGGAGGCGAGCAGTACTTC. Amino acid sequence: CATTQTGGGEQYF. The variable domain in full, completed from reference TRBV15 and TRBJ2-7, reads DAMVIQNPRYQVTQFGKPVTLSCSQTLNHNVMYWYQQKSSQAPKLLFHYYDKDFNNEADTPDNFQSRRPNTSFCFLDIRSPGLGDTAMYLCATTQTGGGEQYFGPGTRLTVT.

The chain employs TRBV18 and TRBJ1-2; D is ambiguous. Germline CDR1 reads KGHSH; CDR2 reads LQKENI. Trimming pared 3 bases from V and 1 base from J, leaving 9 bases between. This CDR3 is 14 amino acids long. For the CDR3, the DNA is TGTGCCAGCTCACCCATAGAGGGTAACTATGGCTACACCTTC. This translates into CASSPIEGNYGYTF.

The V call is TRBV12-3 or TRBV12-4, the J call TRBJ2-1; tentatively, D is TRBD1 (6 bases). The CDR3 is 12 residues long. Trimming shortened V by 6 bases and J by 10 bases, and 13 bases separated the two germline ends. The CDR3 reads CASSLTGVEQFF. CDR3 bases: TGTGCCAGCAGCCTGACAGGCGTGGAGCAGTTCTTC.

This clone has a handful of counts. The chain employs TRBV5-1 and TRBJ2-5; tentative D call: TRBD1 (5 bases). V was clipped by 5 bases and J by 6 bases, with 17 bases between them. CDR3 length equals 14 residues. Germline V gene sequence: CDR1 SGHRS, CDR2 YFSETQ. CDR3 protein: CASSIGQGPKTQYF. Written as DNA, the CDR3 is TGCGCCAGCAGTATCGGCCAGGGTCCGAAGACCCAGTACTTC.

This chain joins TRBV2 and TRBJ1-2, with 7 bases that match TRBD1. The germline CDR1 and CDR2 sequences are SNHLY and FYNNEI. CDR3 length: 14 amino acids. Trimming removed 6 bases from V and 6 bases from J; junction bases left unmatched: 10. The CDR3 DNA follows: TGTGCCAGCAGCTACAGGGGCACCCCGGATGGCTACACCTTC. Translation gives CASSYRGTPDGYTF.

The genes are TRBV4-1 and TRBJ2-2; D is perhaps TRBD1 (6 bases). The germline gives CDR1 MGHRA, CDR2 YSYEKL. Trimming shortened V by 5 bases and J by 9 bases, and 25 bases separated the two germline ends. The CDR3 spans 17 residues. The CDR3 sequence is CASSYTSGGTPIRELFF. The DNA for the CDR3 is TGCGCCAGCAGCTATACTAGTGGGGGCACACCGATCCGGGAGCTGTTTTTT.

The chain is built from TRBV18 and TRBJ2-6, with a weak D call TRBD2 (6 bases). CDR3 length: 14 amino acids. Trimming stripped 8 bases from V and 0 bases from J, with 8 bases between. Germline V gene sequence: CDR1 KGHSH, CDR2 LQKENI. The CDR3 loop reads CASRLGSGANVLTF. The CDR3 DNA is TGTGCCAGCCGACTAGGCTCTGGGGCCAACGTCCTGACTTTC.

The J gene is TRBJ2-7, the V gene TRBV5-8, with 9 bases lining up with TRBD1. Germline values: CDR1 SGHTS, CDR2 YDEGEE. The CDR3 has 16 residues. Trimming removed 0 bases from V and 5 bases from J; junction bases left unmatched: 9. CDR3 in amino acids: CASSLGPGTGYHEQYF. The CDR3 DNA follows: TGTGCCAGCAGCTTGGGTCCTGGGACAGGGTACCACGAGCAGTACTTC. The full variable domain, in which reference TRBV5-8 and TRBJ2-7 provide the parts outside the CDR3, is EAGVTQSPTHLIKTRGQQATLRCSPISGHTSVYWYQQALGLGLQFLLWYDEGEERNRGNFPPRFSGRQFPNYSSELNVNALELEDSALYLCASSLGPGTGYHEQYFGPGTRLTVT.

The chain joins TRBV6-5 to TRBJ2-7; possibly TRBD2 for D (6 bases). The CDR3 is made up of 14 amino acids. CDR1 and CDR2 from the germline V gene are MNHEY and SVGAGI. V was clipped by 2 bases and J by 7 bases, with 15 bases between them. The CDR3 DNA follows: TGTGCCAGCAGTTACCAGGGACTTCCCTTAGAGCAGTACTTC. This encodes CASSYQGLPLEQYF.